This entry is about one TCR beta chain. Its matching antigen is unknown. The identical CDR3 is also encoded by other nucleotide sequences in the sample. Template for every sorted-subset replicate PCR totaled roughly 200 ng DNA, roughly 30,000 T cell genomes. This table comes from immunoSEQ multiplex PCR, and its TCRdb copy is limited to in-frame clones, with some not included. The sample includes under 1 million clones, 80% to 95% of them seen just once. CD8 cells regarded as naive lacked CD45RO, were positively chosen for CCR7, and omitted terminally differentiated effector memory CD45RA+ cells. This sample was included in a study of shared clonotypes between healthy human individuals. Study in general: Serving as donors were a couple of women and a few men, whose ages spanned 18 to 49.

Overall study findings and caveats: Across subsets, estimated richness was generally greater for naive than for memory populations.

This CDR3 has 9 amino acids. Deletions cut 6 bases from V and 4 bases from J, with 1 base between. CDR1 and CDR2 (germline): DFQATT, SNEGSKA (reference sequence). Sequencing was carried out using naive CD8+ T cells sorted from blood. The chain carries TRBV20-1 and TRBJ2-1; D gene ambiguous. This TCR derives from a man aged 25 to 40 in good health. The CDR3 loop is CSAYNEQFF. The CDR3 region has the DNA TGCAGTGCATACAATGAGCAGTTCTTC.